Below are 32 T cell receptor beta chains sequenced from a single sample in a study of blood T cell repertoires in COVID-19. Using immunoSEQ multiplex PCR, the repertoire was profiled, and TCRdb retains in-frame clones only, with some absent. The sample consists of about 64,000 clones, about 79% of them appearing once. The sample was peripheral blood. These receptors all come from an older woman with acute or convalescent COVID-19.

This clone was detected only a few times. Distinct nucleotide sequences in the sample also encode this CDR3. The J gene is TRBJ2-7, the V gene TRBV5-1; the D gene is possibly TRBD2 (6 bases). V was trimmed by 5 bases and J by 2 bases, leaving 17 bases between them. The CDR3 loop spans 15 amino acids. Germline lookup yields CDR1 SGHRS and CDR2 YFSETQ. As DNA, the CDR3 is TGCGCCAGCAGTCCGGGCGGGACCGGGACCTACGAGCAGTACTTC. It codes for CASSPGGTGTYEQYF.

The chain employs TRBV4-2 and TRBJ2-1; 9 bases fit TRBD2. The CDR3 consists of 17 residues. Trimming cost V 0 bases and J 9 bases; bases outside gene matches: 12. CDR1 is LGHNA, CDR2 YNFKEQ, per germline. The CDR3: CASSQDGGGGAVGEQFF. The CDR3 region has the DNA TGTGCCAGCAGCCAAGATGGGGGCGGGGGGGCGGTTGGTGAGCAGTTCTTC.

This chain links TRBV6-5 with TRBJ2-7; no clear D. Between the trimmed V and J ends, which lost 10 bases and 3 bases, there was a span of 13 bases. The CDR3 loop spans 12 amino acids. Germline values: CDR1 MNHEY, CDR2 SVGAGI. CDR3 sequence (DNA): TGTGCCACCGCAGGCACACACTACGAGCAGTACTTC. Translation gives CATAGTHYEQYF.

The rearrangement joins TRBV30 to TRBJ2-3, with TRBD2 identical over 9 bases. This CDR3 is 16 amino acids long. The junction had 8 bases not matched to a gene; V was cut back by 1 base and J by 3 bases. Germline V gene lookup returns CDR1 GTSNPN and CDR2 SVGIG (reference sequence). CDR3 region: CAWSGRAGGATDTQYF. The CDR3 DNA sequence: TGTGCCTGGAGTGGTCGAGCGGGGGGTGCTACAGATACGCAGTATTTT.

The rearrangement uses TRBV6-5 and TRBJ1-2; D gene ambiguous. The CDR3 spans 13 residues. From germline, CDR1 is MNHEY and CDR2 SVGAGI. V shed 5 bases and J shed 2 bases, with 9 bases lying between them. CDR3 sequence (DNA): TGTGCCAGCAGTCAAAGGGAGAACTATGGCTACACCTTC. Encoded protein: CASSQRENYGYTF.

In this sample, this clone turned up once. This chain joins TRBV10-3 and TRBJ1-2; 9 bases fit TRBD1. Looked up from germline, CDR1 is ENHRY and CDR2 is SYGVKD. V lost 4 bases, J lost 11 bases, and 11 bases stayed unmatched. The length of the CDR3 is 14 residues. The CDR3 DNA follows: TGTGCCATCAGTGCCGGGACAGGGATTAGTGGGTACACCTTC. It is translated as CAISAGTGISGYTF.

The J gene is TRBJ1-1, the V gene TRBV6-4; 10 nucleotides match TRBD1. This CDR3 is built from 14 residues. V was pared by 5 bases and J by 5 bases, with 5 bases of the junction left unmatched. Germline lookup yields CDR1 MRHNA and CDR2 SNTAGT. As DNA, the CDR3 is TGTGCCAGCAGTATTGACAGGGGGCGAACTGAAGCTTTCTTT. Translated: CASSIDRGRTEAFF.

J is TRBJ1-3 and V is TRBV11-2; the match to TRBD1 covers 7 bases. The V gene's germline CDR1 is SGHAT and CDR2 FQNNGV. The CDR3 has 15 residues. After removal of 4 bases from V and 0 bases from J, the junction contained 3 bases not matched to a gene. The CDR3 here is CASSSQGGSGNTIYF. The CDR3, as DNA: TGTGCCAGCAGCTCCCAGGGGGGCTCTGGAAACACCATATATTTT.

The chain couples TRBV2 to TRBJ2-2; 7 bases map to TRBD1. Germline values: CDR1 SNHLY, CDR2 FYNNEI. V was pared by 5 bases and J by 0 bases, with 3 bases of the junction left unmatched. This CDR3 contains 15 residues. This chain's CDR3 is CASSYQGANTGELFF. DNA of the CDR3: TGTGCCAGCAGTTATCAGGGGGCGAACACCGGGGAGCTGTTTTTT.

V and J are TRBV19 and TRBJ2-2; D may be TRBD1 (6 bases). Trimming shortened V by 4 bases and J by 1 base, and 16 bases separated the two germline ends. The CDR3 totals 17 residues. Germline V gene data show CDR1 as LNHDA and CDR2 as SQIVND (reference sequence). In DNA, the CDR3 is TGTGCCAGTAGTAGGGGTAGGGGGACGGTGAACACCGGGGAGCTGTTTTTT. Its translation is CASSRGRGTVNTGELFF.

The rearrangement links TRBV6-1 to TRBJ1-3; TRBD1 is a possible D gene (6 bases). CDR1 MNHNS and CDR2 SASEGT come from the germline V gene. The ends were cut back, 2 bases at V and 4 bases at J, with 9 bases in the middle. The CDR3 is 14 residues long. The CDR3 is CASSESGDGNTIYF. CDR3 in DNA: TGTGCCAGCAGTGAATCAGGGGACGGAAACACCATATATTTT.

The chain is built from TRBV5-1 and TRBJ2-7, with D possibly being TRBD2 (5 bases). The germline V gene encodes CDR1 SGHRS and CDR2 YFSETQ. The CDR3 is made up of 16 amino acids. V lost 3 bases, J lost 1 base, and 17 bases lay in between. CDR3 DNA: TGCGCCAGCAGCTCCTGGACGGGGTTTGTGTCCTACGAGCAGTACTTC. Its translation: CASSSWTGFVSYEQYF.

This clone is a singleton in its sample. The chain is built from TRBV18 and TRBJ1-3, with TRBD1 matching 7 bases. The V gene end was trimmed by 5 bases and the J gene end by 0 bases; junction bases not matched to a gene: 13. This CDR3 region has 18 residues. Germline-derived CDR1 and CDR2 are KGHSH and LQKENI. The CDR3 loop is CASSATPGQTSSGNTIYF. In DNA form, the CDR3 reads TGTGCCAGCTCAGCCACTCCGGGACAGACAAGCTCTGGAAACACCATATATTTT. Together with reference TRBV18 and TRBJ1-3, the CDR3 gives the full variable domain: NAGVMQNPRHLVRRRGQEARLRCSPMKGHSHVYWYRQLPEEGLKFMVYLQKENIIDESGMPKERFSAEFPKEGPSILRIQQVVRGDSAAYFCASSATPGQTSSGNTIYFGEGSWLTVV.

This CDR3 reads CATSFDQGSNQPQHF. The CDR3 region has the DNA TGTGCCACCTCATTTGATCAGGGGAGCAATCAGCCCCAGCATTTT. The V call is TRBV19, the J call TRBJ1-5; tentatively, D is TRBD1 (6 bases). The CDR3 sequence is 15 residues long. The V end lost 10 bases, the J end lost 1 base, and 17 bases lay between the germline ends. CDR1 LNHDA and CDR2 SQIVND come from the germline V gene (reference sequence).

This chain links TRBV7-2 with TRBJ1-2; D remains unclear. The germline V gene has CDR1 SGHTA and CDR2 FQGNSA. Trimming left V 3 bases short and J 7 bases short, with 15 bases between. The CDR3 totals 14 residues. The CDR3 nucleotides read TGTGCCAGCAGCTTCCCCCGCCGGGAAGCTGGCTACACCTTC. This gives the protein CASSFPRREAGYTF.

By sample share, this clone is medium-sized. The rearrangement joins TRBV29-1 to TRBJ2-1, with 11 bases aligning to TRBD2. The trim removed 7 bases at V and 3 bases at J, leaving 8 bases unmatched. Germline V gives CDR1 SQVTM, CDR2 ANQGSEA. This CDR3 has 15 residues. The CDR3 region is CSAAVLAGGYNEQFF. The CDR3 region has the DNA TGCAGCGCCGCAGTCCTAGCGGGGGGCTACAATGAGCAGTTCTTC.

The chain combines TRBV20-1 with TRBJ1-2; D unresolved. Trimming shortened V by 5 bases and J by 11 bases, and 12 bases separated the two germline ends. Germline CDR1 DFQATT, CDR2 SNEGSKA (reference sequence). The length of the CDR3 is 10 residues. The CDR3, as DNA: TGCAGTGCTGCAGAGCCGGGGTACACCTTC. It specifies CSAAEPGYTF.

The rearrangement joins TRBV11-2 to TRBJ1-2; 9 positions match TRBD1. Per germline, CDR1 SGHAT and CDR2 FQNNGV. V gave up 0 bases and J gave up 12 bases; unmatched junction bases: 2. The CDR3 length is 12 residues. Here the CDR3 reads CASSLDRTGDTF. The CDR3 nucleotides are TGTGCCAGCAGCTTAGATCGGACAGGGGACACCTTC.

The chain carries TRBV5-6 and TRBJ1-1; D not resolved. The CDR3 totals 16 residues. Germline CDR1 and CDR2: SGHDT and YYEEEE. With 7 bases removed from V and 1 base from J, the gap between germline ends came to 20 bases. The CDR3 loop reads CASLGLGPGGNTEAFF. The CDR3 region has the DNA TGTGCCAGCCTCGGGCTCGGTCCCGGAGGGAACACTGAAGCTTTCTTT.

This chain uses TRBV29-1 with TRBJ1-2; 11 nucleotides match TRBD1. Germline V lookup: CDR1 SQVTM, CDR2 ANQGSEA. The length of the CDR3 is 11 residues. The CDR3 DNA is TGCACCGCTACCGGGGACAGGGGGTACACCTTC. It specifies CTATGDRGYTF.

This chain links TRBV5-1 with TRBJ1-1; perhaps TRBD1 as D (5 bases). The germline V and J ends were trimmed by 5 bases and 0 bases, with 17 bases remaining between them. Germline V gives CDR1 SGHRS, CDR2 YFSETQ. The CDR3 spans 16 residues. The CDR3 region is CASSPRRGAMNTEAFF. The CDR3 DNA is TGCGCCAGCAGTCCGAGACGCGGGGCCATGAACACTGAAGCTTTCTTT.

This sequence joins TRBV19 and TRBJ1-4; D is unresolved. CDR1 and CDR2 from the germline V gene are LNHDA and SQIVND (reference sequence). Deletions cut 5 bases from V and 0 bases from J, with 16 bases between. This CDR3 has 17 residues. The CDR3 here is CASSENRHPATNEKLFF. As DNA, the CDR3 is TGTGCCAGTAGTGAAAATAGACATCCCGCAACTAATGAAAAACTGTTTTTT.

The V and J genes are TRBV5-1 and TRBJ1-5, with TRBD1 as a possible D gene (5 bases). Trimming cost V 0 bases and J 2 bases, with 9 bases left between them. Germline V gene sequence: CDR1 SGHRS, CDR2 YFSETQ. The CDR3 consists of 15 residues. The CDR3 DNA sequence: TGCGCCAGCAGCTTGGATGGGGCGGGCAATCAGCCCCAGCATTTT. Translation gives CASSLDGAGNQPQHF. The entire variable domain, with the rest obtained from reference TRBV5-1 and TRBJ1-5, is as follows: KAGVTQTPRYLIKTRGQQVTLSCSPISGHRSVSWYQQTPGQGLQFLFEYFSETQRNKGNFPGRFSGRQFSNSRSEMNVSTLELGDSALYLCASSLDGAGNQPQHFGDGTRLSIL.

The V gene is TRBV9, the J gene TRBJ2-1; 8 nucleotides match TRBD1. Germline V lookup: CDR1 SGDLS, CDR2 YYNGEE. The J segment lost 7 bases and the V segment lost 4 bases, leaving 10 bases of the junction unmatched. The CDR3 loop spans 15 amino acids. The CDR3 DNA sequence: TGTGCCAGCAGCCGCCTCAGACAGGGGTTGAATGAGCAGTTCTTC. It encodes CASSRLRQGLNEQFF.

The genes are TRBV7-8 and TRBJ2-7, with D perhaps TRBD1 (6 bases). CDR1 is SGHVS and CDR2 is FQNEAQ in the germline V gene. The CDR3 is 15 residues long. The V gene lost 4 bases and the J gene lost 3 bases, with 16 bases spanning the gap. The DNA for the CDR3 is TGTGCCAGCAGCTCTTCAGGGGCGGCAGACTACGAGCAGTACTTC. The encoded protein is CASSSSGAADYEQYF.

The chain couples TRBV9 to TRBJ2-5, with D maybe TRBD1 (6 bases). Germline V gives CDR1 SGDLS, CDR2 YYNGEE. The CDR3 is 15 residues long. Trimming removed 4 bases from V and 5 bases from J, with 18 bases in between. CDR3 protein: CASSSPNGGSETQYF. Written as DNA, the CDR3 is TGTGCCAGCAGCTCCCCAAATGGGGGCTCGGAGACCCAGTACTTC. Drawing the rest from reference TRBV9 and TRBJ2-5, the complete variable domain is DSGVTQTPKHLITATGQRVTLRCSPRSGDLSVYWYQQSLDQGLQFLIQYYNGEERAKGNILERFSAQQFPDLHSELNLSSLELGDSALYFCASSSPNGGSETQYFGPGTRLLVL.

Here the CDR3 reads CASSLVGTANTEAFF. Written as DNA, the CDR3 is TGCGCCAGCAGCTTGGTTGGGACAGCGAACACTGAAGCTTTCTTT. The chain joins TRBV5-1 to TRBJ1-1; the match to TRBD1 covers 7 bases. The J segment lost 1 base and the V segment lost 0 bases, leaving 3 bases of the junction unmatched. The germline CDR1 and CDR2 sequences are SGHRS and YFSETQ. The CDR3 length is 15 residues.

The V gene is TRBV9, the J gene TRBJ2-3; D perhaps matches TRBD1 (6 bases). The germline V gene encodes CDR1 SGDLS and CDR2 YYNGEE. V was trimmed by 3 bases and J by 2 bases, leaving 13 bases between them. This CDR3 comprises 15 residues. DNA for the CDR3: TGTGCCAGCAGCGAACTGGGACACTCCACAGATACGCAGTATTTT. This encodes CASSELGHSTDTQYF.

This chain links TRBV5-6 with TRBJ2-1; 7 bases match TRBD1. Germline CDR1 is SGHDT and CDR2 is YYEEEE. The CDR3 has 17 amino acids. V lost 4 bases to trimming and J lost 0 bases; unmatched junction nucleotides: 10. CDR3 protein: CASSLLLTGSSYNEQFF. In nucleotides, the CDR3 is TGTGCCAGCAGCCTATTGCTGACAGGGAGCTCCTACAATGAGCAGTTCTTC.

The chain employs TRBV9 and TRBJ1-4; no definite D call. Germline V gene sequence: CDR1 SGDLS, CDR2 YYNGEE. The V and J ends lost 0 bases and 8 bases respectively, with 14 bases between them. The CDR3 length is 15 residues. The CDR3 loop reads CASSVAHNGREKLFF. As DNA, the CDR3 is TGTGCCAGCAGCGTAGCCCACAATGGGAGGGAAAAACTGTTTTTT. Complete variable domain (other parts from reference TRBV9 and TRBJ1-4): DSGVTQTPKHLITATGQRVTLRCSPRSGDLSVYWYQQSLDQGLQFLIQYYNGEERAKGNILERFSAQQFPDLHSELNLSSLELGDSALYFCASSVAHNGREKLFFGSGTQLSVL.

This chain uses TRBV3-1 (or the pseudogene TRBV3-2) with TRBJ2-3; 13 nucleotides agree with TRBD2. J gave up 1 base and V 0 bases, and 7 bases lay outside the gene matches. Looked up from germline, CDR1 is LGHDT and CDR2 is YNNKEL (reference sequence). This CDR3 comprises 19 residues. CDR3 residues: CASSQDPGGLAGGTDTQYF. In DNA form, the CDR3 reads TGTGCCAGCAGCCAAGATCCAGGAGGACTAGCGGGGGGCACAGATACGCAGTATTTT.

This chain uses TRBV5-1 with TRBJ2-3, with 8 positions matching TRBD1. Trimming took 1 base from V and 4 from J; bases not matched to a gene: 5. The CDR3 has 15 residues. The germline gives CDR1 SGHRS, CDR2 YFSETQ. In DNA, the CDR3 is TGCGCCAGCAGCTTGACCCAGGGGGCCGCAGATACGCAGTATTTT. Its protein product is CASSLTQGAADTQYF.